These 9 T cell receptor beta chains were sequenced from one sample in a study of early T cells in non-severe SARS-CoV-2 infection. TCRdb analysed the 5' RACE reads with MiXCR anew, one entry per CDR3 protein. The sample has roughly 64,000 distinct CDR3 sequences; about an eighth are singletons. Sequenced sample: whole blood. These receptors came from an adult who was a healthcare worker with PCR-confirmed SARS-CoV-2 infection or an uninfected control (not recorded which).

The chain couples TRBV7-9 to TRBJ2-7; no reliable D call. The CDR3 runs 12 residues. Per the germline V gene, CDR1 is SEHNR and CDR2 is FQNEAQ (reference sequence). V was pared by 0 bases and J by 2 bases, with 2 bases between. The CDR3 nucleotides read TGTGCCAGCAGCTTAGCGACCTACGAGCAGTACTTC. Translating it yields CASSLATYEQYF.

This chain uses TRBV5-1 with TRBJ1-2, with no clear D. CDR1 and CDR2 from the germline V gene are SGHRS and YFSETQ. Trimming shortened V by 0 bases and J by 8 bases, and 8 bases separated the two germline ends. The CDR3 loop spans 12 amino acids. CDR3 DNA sequence: TGCGCCAGCAGCTTGGTTGGCGGAGGCTACACCTTC. Its translation is CASSLVGGGYTF.

This clonotype was seen a handful of times. The chain carries TRBV12-3 or TRBV12-4 and TRBJ1-2; D gene uncertain. Deletions cut 1 base from V and 6 bases from J, with 6 bases between. The CDR3 is 12 amino acids. CDR3 in DNA: TGTGCCAGCAGTTTAGACATTAATGGCTACACCTTC. This sequence encodes CASSLDINGYTF.

This rearrangement joins TRBV5-8 to TRBJ2-7; no reliable D call. The CDR3 spans 13 residues. Per the germline V gene, CDR1 is SGHTS and CDR2 is YDEGEE. V lost 1 base and J 5 bases, leaving 10 bases between the germline ends. In DNA form, the CDR3 reads TGTGCCAGCAGCTTGATAGGGATCAACGAGCAGTACTTC. Its translation is CASSLIGINEQYF.

The chain joins TRBV7-9 to TRBJ2-2, with a tentative D call TRBD2 (5 bases). The V end lost 6 bases, the J end lost 3 bases, and 11 bases lay between the germline ends. This CDR3 comprises 14 residues. The V gene's germline CDR1 is SEHNR and CDR2 FQNEAQ (reference sequence). The CDR3 coding sequence is TGTGCCAGCAGATTGACCGGGGACACCGGGGAGCTGTTTTTT. Translating gives CASRLTGDTGELFF.

There are a few counts of this clonotype. The rearrangement uses TRBV6-1 and TRBJ1-4; D unclear. The length of the CDR3 is 12 residues. V was pared by 7 bases and J by 8 bases, with 11 bases between. The germline V gene has CDR1 MNHNS and CDR2 SASEGT. Here the CDR3 reads CASTEGVEKLFF. CDR3 nucleotide sequence: TGTGCCAGCACCGAGGGAGTAGAAAAACTGTTTTTT.

This clonotype appeared a few times. The V call is TRBV4-1, the J call TRBJ1-5; a possible D gene is TRBD1 (5 bases). In germline, CDR1 is MGHRA, CDR2 YSYEKL. The CDR3 runs to 13 residues. Trimming removed 1 base from V and 7 bases from J, with 8 bases in between. This CDR3 is CASSQGGVQPQHF. As DNA, the CDR3 is TGCGCCAGCAGCCAAGGAGGGGTGCAGCCCCAGCATTTT.

The V and J genes are TRBV24-1 and TRBJ1-2; D gene uncertain. The germline gives CDR1 KGHDR, CDR2 SFDVKD. V lost 5 bases and J 4 bases, leaving 10 bases between the germline ends. This CDR3 contains 13 residues. CDR3 region: CATSVQNFYGYTF. CDR3 coding DNA: TGTGCCACCAGTGTCCAGAATTTCTATGGCTACACCTTC.

This clonotype was observed a few times. The V gene is TRBV6-5, the J gene TRBJ2-1, with 8 bases identical to TRBD2. This CDR3 is built from 15 residues. CDR1 is MNHEY, CDR2 SVGAGI, per germline. V was clipped by 5 bases and J by 6 bases; unmatched bases: 9. The CDR3: CASSPAAGAPNEQFF. The CDR3 nucleotides are TGTGCCAGCAGTCCGGCAGCGGGGGCCCCCAATGAGCAGTTCTTC.